The text below deals with one T cell receptor beta chain. These data are taken from a study of blood T cell repertoires in COVID-19. Study context: Material from acute and convalescent COVID-19 was sourced from the United States, Italy and Spain. The cDNA or gDNA used as material had been derived from T cells, B-cell-depleted T cells, or PBMCs.

Per the study methods: How many nucleated cells were present was estimated from reference gene primer amplification. The method was immunoSEQ multiplex PCR; TCRdb's version includes in-frame clones alone and lacks a portion of them. Clone size and the V and J calls come from that table; the DNA yielded D and trimming. The sample lists about 170,000 clones; 80% to 85% were seen once. Germline CDR1 is SGDLS and CDR2 is YYNGEE. The V and J ends lost 1 base and 0 bases respectively, with 10 bases between them. The CDR3 covers 15 residues. This sequence originates from a man between 65 and 85 years old with active or convalescent COVID-19. Sample: peripheral blood. The gene calls are TRBV9 and TRBJ1-2, with no clear D. The CDR3 DNA reads as TGTGCCAGCAGCGTAACAGCCAGATCTAACTATGGCTACACCTTC. Translating it yields CASSVTARSNYGYTF.